Listed below are T cell receptor beta chains from one sample, sequenced in a study of blood T cell repertoires in COVID-19. Using immunoSEQ multiplex PCR, the repertoire was profiled, and TCRdb retains in-frame clones only, with some absent. The repertoire includes 180,000 or so clones, 80% to 90% of them detected once, and over 2.5% sits in the top ten. Material: peripheral blood. The receptors derive from a man aged 55 to 70 with acute or convalescent COVID-19. Each CDR3 is given with its conserved first and last residue. Each record gives: V gene, D gene, J gene, clone size, CDR3 protein, CDR3 DNA. A D gene is named only where the DNA matches it firmly. Part of the rows lack a size; the others show once, few, many or a class for expanded clones.

TRBV2,-,TRBJ2-1,-,CASSGRRDNEQFF,TGTGCCAGCAGTGGTCGTCGGGACAATGAGCAGTTCTTC
TRBV20-1,TRBD2,TRBJ2-1,few,CSASSLAGLNEQFF,TGCAGTGCTAGTTCCCTAGCGGGATTGAATGAGCAGTTCTTC
TRBV18,-,TRBJ1-5,-,CASSPQAATQPQHF,TGTGCCAGCTCACCACAGGCAGCGACCCAGCCCCAGCATTTT
TRBV7-7,-,TRBJ1-1,-,CASSRDRGTEAFF,TGTGCTAGCAGCCGCGACAGAGGCACTGAAGCTTTCTTT
TRBV18,-,TRBJ1-5,-,CASSPPGAPQPQHF,TGTGCCAGCTCACCACCAGGGGCCCCTCAGCCCCAGCATTTT
TRBV5-1,-,TRBJ2-3,-,CASSLARLASTDTQYF,TGCGCCAGCAGCTTGGCCAGGCTAGCCAGCACAGATACGCAGTATTTT
TRBV11-2,-,TRBJ1-5,-,CASSGQRNQPQHF,TGTGCCAGCAGCGGACAGCGAAATCAGCCCCAGCATTTT
TRBV7-9,-,TRBJ2-5,-,CASRSTSTQETQYF,TGTGCCAGCAGGTCGACTAGTACTCAAGAGACCCAGTACTTC
TRBV10-3,-,TRBJ2-7,-,CAISESTGTYEQYF,TGTGCCATCAGTGAGTCTACGGGGACCTACGAGCAGTACTTC
TRBV5-3,TRBD2,TRBJ2-5,-,CARSFSGRGETQYF,TGTGCCAGAAGCTTTAGCGGGAGAGGTGAGACCCAGTACTTC
TRBV23-1,TRBD1,TRBJ2-5,-,CASSQATTGQGEETQYF,TGCGCCAGCAGTCAGGCTACCACCGGACAGGGGGAAGAGACCCAGTACTTC
TRBV3-1/TRBV3-2,TRBD1,TRBJ1-4,-,CASSRGDRATNEKLFF,TGTGCCAGCAGCCGGGGGGACAGGGCAACTAATGAAAAACTGTTTTTT
TRBV27,-,TRBJ2-1,-,CASSSYPGYNEQFF,TGTGCCAGCTCCTCATATCCGGGCTACAATGAGCAGTTCTTC
TRBV7-2,TRBD1,TRBJ2-4,-,CASSSQSNRGFSSKNIQYF,TGTGCCAGCAGCTCCCAATCGAACAGGGGATTTTCTTCCAAAAACATTCAGTACTTC